The source of this T cell receptor (beta chain) is a study of T cell repertoires in cytomegalovirus infection. Findings of the study overall: Carriage of CMV together with the relevant HLA was identifiable through cumulative public TCR beta family frequency.

With regard to this clonotype: What it binds is unknown.

The CDR3 covers 16 residues. Germline loops: CDR1 SGHTA, CDR2 FQGTGA. The J segment lost 4 bases and the V segment lost 5 bases, leaving 12 bases of the junction unmatched. TCRdb recomputed calls from the reads with MiXCR, one row per CDR3 protein. Among roughly 720,000 distinct CDR3 sequences listed, roughly a third were seen once. The chain carries TRBV7-3 and TRBJ2-7; the match to TRBD1 covers 9 bases. Sequenced sample: PBMCs. The receptor was derived from a human donor in good health (CMV status not recorded). Some clones in this sample may be carry-over from other donors' samples. CDR3: CASSTQQGAPRYEQYF. As DNA, the CDR3 is TGTGCCAGCAGCACTCAACAGGGGGCCCCTCGTTACGAGCAGTACTTC.